These 32 T cell receptor beta chains were all obtained from the same sample, sequenced in a study of CD4 and CD8 cells across lung adenocarcinoma regions. Each CDR3 protein is one row after TCRdb ran MiXCR on the PCR reads. The sample yields 16,000 or so distinct CDR3 sequences, roughly three fifths seen once. Specimen: CD8+ T cells from the center of a lung tumor. The receptors come from a female donor with lung adenocarcinoma. The CD4 and CD8 labels of this study may be unreliable.

The chain recombines TRBV3-1 with TRBJ1-2; 8 bases agree with TRBD1. V gave up 5 bases and J gave up 8 bases; unmatched junction bases: 4. This CDR3 spans 12 amino acids. The germline V gene has CDR1 LGHDT and CDR2 YNNKEL (reference sequence). Here the CDR3 DNA reads TGTGCCAGCAGCACTCGGACAGGGGGCTACACCTTC. Protein product: CASSTRTGGYTF. Complete variable domain (other parts from reference TRBV3-1 and TRBJ1-2): DTAVSQTPKYLVTQMGNDKSIKCEQNLGHDTMYWYKQDSKKFLKIMFSYNNKELIINETVPNRFSPKSPDKAHLNLHINSLELGDSAVYFCASSTRTGGYTFGSGTRLTVV.

This chain joins TRBV10-3 and TRBJ2-1; no definite D call. Looked up from germline, CDR1 is ENHRY and CDR2 is SYGVKD. The V end lost 3 bases, the J end lost 4 bases, and 7 bases lay between the germline ends. The CDR3 length is 13 residues. As DNA, the CDR3 is TGTGCCATCAGTGAATTACTATACAATGAGCAGTTCTTC. It yields the protein CAISELLYNEQFF.

This clonotype was picked up many times. This chain connects TRBV14 to TRBJ2-5; a possible D gene is TRBD2 (6 bases). The germline V gene encodes CDR1 SGHDN and CDR2 FVKESK. The CDR3 has 13 amino acids. V was cut by 1 base and J by 7 bases, with 10 bases left in between. The CDR3: CASSQGRGPTQYF. CDR3 DNA sequence: TGTGCCAGCAGCCAAGGGCGGGGCCCGACCCAGTACTTC. The full variable domain, its missing parts supplied by reference TRBV14 and TRBJ2-5, is EAGVTQFPSHSVIEKGQTVTLRCDPISGHDNLYWYRRVMGKEIKFLLHFVKESKQDESGMPNNRFLAERTGGTYSTLKVQPAELEDSGVYFCASSQGRGPTQYFGPGTRLLVL.

V is TRBV9 and J is TRBJ2-1; 8 bases map to TRBD2. In germline, CDR1 is SGDLS, CDR2 YYNGEE. Germline trimming cut 3 bases from V and 7 bases from J; bases unmatched to any gene: 9. CDR3 length: 15 residues. This chain's CDR3 is CASSGLPGLENEQFF. The CDR3 coding sequence is TGTGCCAGCAGCGGACTCCCGGGACTAGAGAATGAGCAGTTCTTC.

Concerning this clonotype: The germline gene is not matched at one end of the junction; a read error may be the cause. The genes are TRBV6-1 and TRBJ2-4; D is possibly TRBD1 or TRBD2 (5 bases each). The CDR3 spans 16 residues. CDR1 is MNHNS and CDR2 is SASEGT in the germline V gene. This CDR3 is CVSSASGLRAKDIQYF. DNA of the CDR3: TGTGTGAGCAGTGCTTCGGGGCTGCGAGCCAAAGATATTCAGTACTTT.

This clonotype is deemed large (0.1 to 1%). The chain couples TRBV27 to TRBJ2-3; tentatively, D is TRBD2 (5 bases). V was pared by 3 bases and J by 2 bases, with 9 bases between. The CDR3 totals 14 residues. Germline assignment: CDR1 MNHEY and CDR2 SMNVEV (reference sequence). This CDR3 is CASSLGGFTDTQYF. In nucleotides, the CDR3 is TGTGCCAGCAGTTTGGGCGGGTTCACAGATACGCAGTATTTT.

The chain couples TRBV6-1 to TRBJ2-3; TRBD2 matches at 8 bases. Trimming removed 8 bases from V and 4 bases from J; junction bases left unmatched: 14. The CDR3 has 16 amino acids. Germline CDR1 reads MNHNS; CDR2 reads SASEGT. The CDR3 DNA sequence: TGTGCCAGCGGGGCTAGCGGGCGCCCAACCCCAGATACGCAGTATTTT. This sequence encodes CASGASGRPTPDTQYF.

This clonotype has more than one count but fewer than ten. This sequence joins TRBV6-5 and TRBJ1-2; perhaps TRBD1 as D (5 bases). The V end lost 0 bases, the J end lost 5 bases, and 7 bases lay between the germline ends. This CDR3 region has 13 residues. Germline V gene lookup returns CDR1 MNHEY and CDR2 SVGAGI. The CDR3 is CASSYSGEYGYTF. CDR3 in DNA: TGTGCCAGCAGTTACTCAGGGGAGTATGGCTACACCTTC.

This clonotype is judged medium-sized. The chain has TRBV6-1 and TRBJ2-5; D might be TRBD1 (6 bases). CDR1 is MNHNS, CDR2 SASEGT, per germline. Deletions cut 11 bases from V and 5 bases from J, with 21 bases between. The CDR3 covers 14 residues. In DNA form, the CDR3 reads TGTGCCCACCGTCATGGGCAGGGGTGGGAGACCCAGTACTTC. Translation: CAHRHGQGWETQYF.

Regarding this clonotype: At one end the junction does not follow the germline gene, possibly because of a read error. The chain couples TRBV6-5 to TRBJ2-2, with D possibly called TRBD1 or TRBD2 (5 bases each). The CDR3 is made up of 15 amino acids. Germline values: CDR1 MNHEY, CDR2 SVGAGI. CDR3 loop: CASRFSGANGRELFF. Written as DNA, the CDR3 is TGTGCCAGCAGATTCTCCGGGGCGAACGGCAGGGAGCTGTTTTTC.

The chain recombines TRBV6-1 with TRBJ2-4; a weak D match, TRBD2 (6 bases). CDR3 size: 14 residues. Germline values: CDR1 MNHNS, CDR2 SASEGT. This CDR3 is CPGSGERAKNTQYF. CDR3 nucleotides: TGTCCCGGCTCGGGGGAGAGAGCCAAAAACACGCAGTACTTC.

J is TRBJ1-2 and V is TRBV6-2 or TRBV6-3, with 11 bases aligning to TRBD1. Germline loops: CDR1 MNHEY, CDR2 SVGEGT. The CDR3 covers 16 residues. V was pared by 5 bases and J by 4 bases, with 9 bases of the junction left unmatched. The CDR3 reads CASSQTTGTGGYGYTF. CDR3 coding DNA: TGTGCCAGCAGTCAGACTACCGGGACAGGGGGCTATGGCTACACCTTC.

Note on this clonotype: Sequence at one end of the junction differs from germline and may be a read error. The chain employs TRBV6-1 and TRBJ2-3; a weak D match, TRBD2 (6 bases). CDR3 length equals 15 residues. The germline gives CDR1 MNHNS, CDR2 SASEGT. CDR3 protein: CARGLSAVSGDKQYF. CDR3 nucleotides: TGTGCCAGGGGACTCTCCGCGGTTAGCGGCGATAAGCAGTATTTT.

Worth noting for this clonotype: Germline and junction disagree at one end, which may indicate a read error. The rearrangement links TRBV6-1 to TRBJ2-4; either TRBD1 or TRBD2 may fit D (5 bases each). The CDR3 is 16 residues long. CDR1 MNHNS and CDR2 SASEGT come from the germline V gene. CDR3 coding DNA: TGTGCGAGCAGGAACCCGGGGCGGTGGGCCAAAGATATTCAGTACTTC. Translating it yields CASRNPGRWAKDIQYF.

The table lists this clonotype with many counts. V and J are TRBV6-1 and TRBJ1-5; 7 bases fit TRBD1. Germline V gene data show CDR1 as MNHNS and CDR2 as SASEGT. The length of the CDR3 is 13 residues. V shed 6 bases, J shed 3 bases, and the junction held 2 bases outside the gene matches. This chain's CDR3 is CASSQGDNQPQHF. The CDR3 region has the DNA TGTGCCAGCAGCCAGGGGGACAATCAGCCCCAGCATTTT.

This chain uses TRBV4-1 with TRBJ2-3, with TRBD2 matching 7 bases. The better agreement between TRBJ2-7 and the DNA end casts doubt on the J call. CDR3 length: 18 amino acids. Germline CDR1 reads MGHRA; CDR2 reads YSYEKL. CDR3 coding DNA: TGCGCCAGCAGCCAAGCGGACGGCGGCGGGGGAGGCCAAGATACGCAGTACTTC. This gives the protein CASSQADGGGGGQDTQYF.

The V call is TRBV6-1, the J call TRBJ2-3; TRBD2 matches at 8 bases. With the DNA end fitting TRBJ2-5 better, the J assignment may be wrong. The CDR3 spans 16 residues. Germline values: CDR1 MNHNS, CDR2 SASEGT. The CDR3 protein is CASGGPGGAFTDTQYF. CDR3 nucleotide sequence: TGTGCCAGCGGGGGCCCCGGGGGGGCGTTCACAGATACCCAGTACTTC.

The table lists this clonotype with a few counts. The chain joins TRBV27 to TRBJ2-1, with 12 bases matching TRBD2. The closer fit of TRBJ2-7 to the DNA end suggests the J call may be wrong. Germline-derived CDR1 and CDR2 are MNHEY and SMNVEV (reference sequence). CDR3 length: 19 residues. The CDR3 protein is CASSLRTSGIMGLRYEQYF. CDR3 sequence (DNA): TGTGCCAGCAGTTTGAGGACTAGCGGGATAATGGGTTTAAGGTACGAGCAGTACTTC.

The chain links TRBV6-1 to TRBJ2-1, with 13 bases identical to TRBD2. Unmatched junction bases numbered 3, after V lost 5 bases and J lost 2 bases. Germline assignment: CDR1 MNHNS and CDR2 SASEGT. The CDR3 has 16 amino acids. The CDR3 region has the DNA TGTGCCAGCAGTAGGACTAGCGGGAGCGCCTACAATGAGCAGTTCTTC. This codes for CASSRTSGSAYNEQFF.

J is TRBJ2-6 and V is TRBV6-5; D is undetermined. Trimming pared 7 bases from V and 2 bases from J, leaving 9 bases between. CDR1 is MNHEY, CDR2 SVGAGI, per germline. The CDR3 extends over 14 amino acids. The CDR3 protein is CASTTPPGANVLTF. The CDR3, as DNA: TGTGCCAGCACGACGCCCCCTGGGGCCAACGTCCTGACTTTC.

The V call is TRBV12-3 or TRBV12-4, the J call TRBJ1-1; TRBD1 might be the D (6 bases). The V end lost 6 bases, the J end lost 0 bases, and 8 bases lay between the germline ends. The CDR3 has 13 amino acids. CDR3 DNA: TGTGCCAGCAGACGACAGGTGAACACTGAAGCTTTCTTT. Its translation is CASRRQVNTEAFF.

In this sample, this clonotype turned up many times. V usage is TRBV7-2 and J usage is TRBJ2-3, with D perhaps matching TRBD1 (5 bases). CDR3 length: 15 residues. V was shortened by 5 bases and J by 1 base, with 13 bases between the two germline ends. CDR1 is SGHTA, CDR2 FQGNSA, per germline. CDR3 amino acids: CASSPKTEGTDTQYF. CDR3 DNA sequence: TGTGCCAGCAGCCCCAAGACAGAAGGCACAGATACGCAGTATTTT.

Details on this clonotype: At one of its ends the junction is not consistent with the germline gene, which may arise from a read error. The chain recombines TRBV10-1 with TRBJ2-4, with D possibly being TRBD1 or TRBD2 (5 bases each). CDR3 size: 14 residues. From germline, CDR1 is WNHNN and CDR2 SYGVQD (reference sequence). CDR3 nucleotides: TGCCGCAGCACGGGGCTAAGTACCAAAGACACTCAGTATTTC. Translating it yields CRSTGLSTKDTQYF.

This clonotype was counted ten times or more. The gene calls are TRBV6-1 and TRBJ1-2; no clear D. This CDR3 region has 13 residues. Deletions cut 2 bases from V and 8 bases from J, with 12 bases between. CDR1 is MNHNS, CDR2 SASEGT, per germline. The CDR3 loop is CASSEQGMGGYTF. In DNA form, the CDR3 reads TGTGCCAGCAGTGAACAAGGGATGGGGGGCTACACCTTC.

The V and J genes are TRBV6-1 and TRBJ2-7, with D possibly matching TRBD2 (6 bases). Trimming left V 5 bases short and J 4 bases short, with 21 bases between. From germline, CDR1 is MNHNS and CDR2 SASEGT. The length of the CDR3 is 16 residues. For the CDR3, the DNA is TGTGCCAGCAGTCCCCCGGGGATCCGGGGGAGGTACGAGCAGTACTTC. This codes for CASSPPGIRGRYEQYF.

The table lists this clonotype with a count of one. This rearrangement joins TRBV6-1 to TRBJ2-5; 8 bases align to TRBD2. Losses at the gene ends were 8 bases for V and 11 bases for J; bases not matched to a gene: 22. The CDR3 is 16 amino acids. Germline values: CDR1 MNHNS, CDR2 SASEGT. CDR3 DNA sequence: TGTGCCAGCGGGGGGAGCGGGGGCCGAGACACAGATACGCAGTACTTC. This gives the protein CASGGSGGRDTDTQYF.

On this clonotype: One end of the junction varies from germline; a read error may be responsible. This chain connects TRBV28 to TRBJ2-4, with D perhaps TRBD1 (6 bases). Per the germline V gene, CDR1 is MDHEN and CDR2 is SYDVKM. CDR3 size: 14 residues. The CDR3 DNA reads TGTGGCAGCAGGGGTGTGCAAGCCAAAAACACTCAGTATTTC. Protein product: CGSRGVQAKNTQYF. Using reference TRBV28 and TRBJ2-4 for the parts outside the CDR3, the full variable domain is DVKVTQSSRYLVKRTGEKVFLECVQDMDHENMFWYRQDPGLGLRLIYFSYDVKMKEKGDIPEGYSVSREKKERFSLILESASTNQTSMYLCGSRGVQAKNTQYFGAGTRLSVL.

This clonotype is termed medium-sized. The CDR3, as DNA: TGTGCCAGCAGCCCCCGGGGGGTGTCCAGACGAACAGATACGCAGTATTTT. Translated: CASSPRGVSRRTDTQYF. This chain links TRBV11-1 with TRBJ2-3; 7 bases line up with TRBD2. The junction had 14 bases not matched to a gene; V was cut back by 5 bases and J by 3 bases. The germline gives CDR1 SGHAT, CDR2 FQDESV (reference sequence). The CDR3 sequence is 17 residues long.

This clonotype was found many times. The rearrangement uses TRBV27 and TRBJ2-1; unclear D gene. Trimming removed 4 bases from V and 4 bases from J, with 17 bases in between. The germline V gene has CDR1 MNHEY and CDR2 SMNVEV (reference sequence). The CDR3 extends over 16 amino acids. The CDR3 bases are TGTGCCAGCAGTTCCCGTGTAAATCGACTTTACAATGAGCAGTTCTTC. This encodes CASSSRVNRLYNEQFF.

This clonotype ranks as medium-sized. The J gene is TRBJ2-1, the V gene TRBV6-5; tentatively, D is TRBD1 (5 bases). The CDR3 consists of 15 residues. Germline CDR1 and CDR2: MNHEY and SVGAGI. V lost 4 bases to trimming and J lost 5 bases, with 15 bases between them. Here the CDR3 reads CASSFSRDGDNEQFF. Written as DNA, the CDR3 is TGTGCCAGCAGTTTCTCCAGGGATGGTGACAATGAGCAGTTCTTC.

By its share, this clonotype is medium-sized. The chain has TRBV10-1 and TRBJ2-7, with D unresolved. Trimming cost V 0 bases and J 6 bases, with 9 bases left between them. CDR3 size: 13 residues. Germline V CDR1 and CDR2: WNHNN, SYGVQD (reference sequence). For the CDR3, the DNA is TGCGCCAGCAGTGAGTCGGGCAGAGGCGAGCAGTACTTC. It translates to CASSESGRGEQYF.

This clonotype was detected many times. The V call is TRBV6-1, the J call TRBJ2-2; 8 nucleotides match TRBD1. This CDR3 is 15 amino acids long. The V gene's germline CDR1 is MNHNS and CDR2 SASEGT. V dropped 6 bases and J dropped 6; count of bases not matched to a gene: 9. This CDR3 is CASRPDRGASGELFF. DNA for the CDR3: TGTGCCAGCAGACCAGACAGGGGAGCGTCCGGGGAGCTGTTTTTT.